This T cell receptor beta chain was found in a study of CD8 T cells in ankylosing spondylitis. Findings of the study overall: Ankylosing spondylitis blood appeared to be characterized by a TCR beta motif of 7 to 9 highly homologous variants. In peripheral blood, disease-linked CD8+ clones occurred at relatively low frequencies. Earlier work had already found some motif variants in reactive arthritis synovial fluid and blood.

The germline V gene has CDR1 KGHSH and CDR2 LQKENI. The CDR3 sequence is 15 residues long. Deletions cut 3 bases from V and 0 bases from J, with 12 bases between. Turning to this clonotype: As yet, its antigen is unknown.

TCRdb reprocessed the 5' RACE reads via MiXCR and lists one record per CDR3 protein. The repertoire holds around 450,000 distinct CDR3 sequences, with about 25% as singletons. This chain connects TRBV18 to TRBJ2-7; the D is unclear. Sample: blood, either unsorted or a sorted T cell fraction (not recorded which). The TCR comes from a male donor with ankylosing spondylitis. CDR3 coding DNA: TGTGCCAGCTCACCGCGTTGGACGGGCTCCTACGAGCAGTACTTC. Amino acid sequence: CASSPRWTGSYEQYF.